This TCR beta chain derives from a study of T cell repertoires in cytomegalovirus infection. As for the study in general: Alongside well-studied HLA-B-restricted CMV epitopes, recently identified HLA-C-restricted CMV epitopes were also used. CMV infection and matching HLA type were both indicated by public TCR beta signatures. Overall study results and limits: Clonotypes of TCR beta that were HLA-C-restricted and CMV-specific dominated the ex vivo response. Carriage of CMV together with the relevant HLA was identifiable through cumulative public TCR beta family frequency.

CDR1 and CDR2 from the germline V gene are MNHEY and SMNVEV (reference sequence). Deletions cut 2 bases from V and 0 bases from J, with 8 bases between. This CDR3 is built from 15 residues. Each CDR3 protein is one row after TCRdb ran MiXCR on the reads. Of around 85,000 distinct CDR3 sequences in the sample, under 55% were seen once. In its sample, this clonotype was seen a few times. As yet, its antigen is unknown. The input for sequencing was CD8+ T cells from cultured PBMCs, taken from culture after CMV antigen stimulation. The TCR originated in a human donor in good health (CMV status not recorded). Some clones in this sample may be carry-over from other donors' samples. The rearrangement uses TRBV27 and TRBJ1-5; D not certain. CDR3 DNA sequence: TGTGCCAGCAGTTTAACATCCTATAGCAATCAGCCCCAGCATTTT. Its protein product is CASSLTSYSNQPQHF.